These 5 T cell receptor beta chains were all obtained from the same sample, sequenced in a study of T cell responses to AZD1222 COVID-19 vaccine. Profiling relied on immunoSEQ multiplex PCR, and the TCRdb table lists in-frame clones only, not all of them. Counted here are some 110,000 clones, about 89% occurring once; the ten biggest clones make up approximately 7.1%. The sequences come from peripheral blood, collected 28 days after the second AZD1222 dose. Receptor source: an adult who received the AZD1222 COVID-19 vaccine.

V gene TRBV6-5 combines with J gene TRBJ2-1; D gene uncertain. Trimming left V 2 bases short and J 2 bases short, with 7 bases between. In germline, CDR1 is MNHEY, CDR2 SVGAGI. This CDR3 comprises 14 residues. In DNA form, the CDR3 reads TGTGCCAGCAGTTACCCTCCCCCCTACAATGAGCAGTTCTTC. Translation gives CASSYPPPYNEQFF.

The chain carries TRBV2 and TRBJ1-2; D gene uncertain. Trimming cost V 4 bases and J 4 bases, with 10 bases left between them. The CDR3 is made up of 13 amino acids. Germline V CDR1 and CDR2: SNHLY, FYNNEI. The CDR3 region is CASSGQAAYGYTF. The CDR3 nucleotides read TGTGCCAGCAGTGGGCAGGCCGCCTATGGCTACACCTTC.

The chain employs TRBV7-9 and TRBJ2-7; D may be TRBD1 (7 bases). V was clipped by 5 bases and J by 2 bases, with 10 bases between them. CDR1 is SEHNR, CDR2 FQNEAQ, per germline (reference sequence). The CDR3 is made up of 13 amino acids. As DNA, the CDR3 is TGTGCCAGCAGCGGGGGGACAGCCTACGAGCAGTACTTC. It translates to CASSGGTAYEQYF.

Regarding this clone: A junction end diverges from the germline sequence, so it may reflect a read error. V usage is TRBV7-7 and J usage is TRBJ2-1; tentative D call: TRBD1 (5 bases). The V gene's germline CDR1 is SSHAT and CDR2 FNYEAQ (reference sequence). This CDR3 is built from 15 residues. As DNA, the CDR3 is TGTGCTAGCAGCTTAGGGGCTAGCTCCTACAATGAGCAGTTCTTC. Encoded protein: CASSLGASSYNEQFF. The variable domain in full, with the rest retrieved from reference TRBV7-7 and TRBJ2-1, is GAGVSQSPRYKVTKRGQDVTLRCDPISSHATLYWYQQALGQGPEFLTYFNYEAQPDKSGLPSDRFSAERPEGSISTLTIQRTEQRDSAMYRCASSLGASSYNEQFFGPGTRLTVL.

This rearrangement joins TRBV27 to TRBJ1-5, with unresolved D. V shed 3 bases and J shed 6 bases, with 12 bases lying between them. The CDR3 length is 14 residues. Germline assignment: CDR1 MNHEY and CDR2 SMNVEV (reference sequence). DNA for the CDR3: TGTGCCAGCAGTTTCGGAGGGTGGGGTCAGCCCCAGCATTTT. Residues: CASSFGGWGQPQHF.